These 26 T cell receptor beta chains originate from one sample sequenced in a study of OX40 agonist ivuxolimab in advanced cancers. The data were produced by immunoSEQ multiplex PCR, yet TCRdb's version contains in-frame clones alone and is incomplete. The table records 50,000 to 75,000 clones, 80% to 90% of them present only once. The sequencing used CD4+ or CD8+ T cells sorted from blood, collected in a trial of the OX40 agonist ivuxolimab. The origin of the receptors is an adult with an advanced solid tumor such as melanoma, head and neck, liver or kidney cancer.

V gene TRBV7-2 combines with J gene TRBJ1-2, with D possibly matching TRBD1 (5 bases). The CDR3 length is 16 residues. V was pared by 1 base and J by 5 bases, with 17 bases between. Germline lookup yields CDR1 SGHTA and CDR2 FQGNSA. The CDR3 nucleotides are TGTGCCAGCAGCTTAGTCGGGGGTTGGGACCATTATGGCTACACCTTC. Its protein is CASSLVGGWDHYGYTF.

The chain combines TRBV27 with TRBJ1-5, with D unresolved. Germline V gene lookup returns CDR1 MNHEY and CDR2 SMNVEV (reference sequence). V lost 4 bases and J lost 3, with 10 bases in between. The CDR3 consists of 14 residues. The CDR3 DNA reads TGTGCCAGCAGTTCAGGAATCTCCAATCAGCCCCAGCATTTT. Amino acid sequence: CASSSGISNQPQHF.

The J gene is TRBJ2-7, the V gene TRBV11-2, with D possibly being TRBD1 (5 bases). The length of the CDR3 is 12 residues. The V and J ends lost 4 bases and 6 bases respectively, with 10 bases between them. CDR1 and CDR2 from the germline V gene are SGHAT and FQNNGV. The CDR3 DNA follows: TGTGCCAGCAGCTACCTAGGGGTCGAGCAGTACTTC. Translated, it gives CASSYLGVEQYF. Using reference TRBV11-2 and TRBJ2-7 for the parts outside the CDR3, the full variable domain is EAGVAQSPRYKIIEKRQSVAFWCNPISGHATLYWYQQILGQGPKLLIQFQNNGVVDDSQLPKDRFSAERLKGVDSTLKIQPAKLEDSAVYLCASSYLGVEQYFGPGTRLTVT.

The chain uses TRBV28 and TRBJ2-2; D gene ambiguous. The CDR3 runs 15 residues. Trimming cost V 3 bases and J 4 bases, with 12 bases left between them. CDR1 MDHEN and CDR2 SYDVKM come from the germline V gene. Written as DNA, the CDR3 is TGTGCCAGCAGTTTCCCAAATTCGGGCACCGGGGAGCTGTTTTTT. Its protein is CASSFPNSGTGELFF. Based on the CDR3 plus reference TRBV28 and TRBJ2-2, the full variable domain is DVKVTQSSRYLVKRTGEKVFLECVQDMDHENMFWYRQDPGLGLRLIYFSYDVKMKEKGDIPEGYSVSREKKERFSLILESASTNQTSMYLCASSFPNSGTGELFFGEGSRLTVL.

This sequence joins TRBV28 and TRBJ2-7; 7 nucleotides agree with TRBD1. V trimming: 2 bases; J trimming: 2 bases; junction bases outside the gene matches: 3. Germline loops: CDR1 MDHEN, CDR2 SYDVKM. The CDR3 is 14 residues long. Written as DNA, the CDR3 is TGTGCCAGCAGTTTAACGGGACAGACCTACGAGCAGTACTTC. Residues: CASSLTGQTYEQYF.

This chain connects TRBV11-3 to TRBJ2-6, with 10 bases matching TRBD1. Per the germline V gene, CDR1 is SGHNT and CDR2 is YENEEA. This CDR3 contains 19 residues. The V and J ends lost 2 bases and 3 bases, in that order; junction bases with no gene match: 10. The CDR3 sequence is CASSLPRDRGLGGANVLTF. Here the CDR3 DNA reads TGTGCCAGCAGCTTACCCCGGGACAGGGGATTAGGTGGGGCCAACGTCCTGACTTTC. The variable domain in full, with the rest retrieved from reference TRBV11-3 and TRBJ2-6, is EAGVVQSPRYKIIEKKQPVAFWCNPISGHNTLYWYLQNLGQGPELLIRYENEEAVDDSQLPKDRFSAERLKGVDSTLKIQPAELGDSAVYLCASSLPRDRGLGGANVLTFGAGSRLTVL.

This chain uses TRBV15 with TRBJ1-2; D is possibly TRBD1 (6 bases). CDR1 and CDR2 from the germline V gene are LNHNV and YYDKDF (reference sequence). The CDR3 length is 14 residues. V lost 0 bases and J 8 bases, leaving 13 bases between the germline ends. As DNA, the CDR3 is TGTGCCACCAGCAGAGATATGGGGGGCGGGGGCTACACCTTC. Protein product: CATSRDMGGGGYTF.

A remark on this clone: The germline gene is not matched at one end of the junction; a read error may be the cause. This sequence joins TRBV7-9 and TRBJ2-1; a possible D gene is TRBD2 (6 bases). The CDR3 covers 16 residues. Per the germline V gene, CDR1 is SEHNR and CDR2 is FQNEAQ (reference sequence). The CDR3 DNA is TGTGCCAGCAGCTCAGCGGGCCCTTCATCCTACAATGAGCTGTTCTTC. It translates to CASSSAGPSSYNELFF. The full variable domain, completed using reference TRBV7-9 and TRBJ2-1, is DTGVSQNPRHKITKRGQNVTFRCDPISEHNRLYWYRQTLGQGPEFLTYFQNEAQLEKSRLLSDRFSAERPKGSFSTLEIQRTEQGDSAMYLCASSSAGPSSYNELFFGPGTRLTVL.

The J gene is TRBJ2-1, the V gene TRBV29-1; D gene ambiguous. CDR1 and CDR2 from the germline V gene are SQVTM and ANQGSEA. V was cut by 5 bases and J by 12 bases, with 5 bases left in between. There are 8 residues in the CDR3. CDR3 region: CSVPPQFF. CDR3 bases: TGCAGCGTTCCCCCGCAGTTCTTC.

V usage is TRBV7-9 and J usage is TRBJ2-1; no reliable D call. The CDR3 runs 12 residues. The V gene lost 5 bases and the J gene lost 7 bases, with 9 bases spanning the gap. Germline CDR1 SEHNR, CDR2 FQNEAQ (reference sequence). CDR3 residues: CASSPLSNEQFF. The CDR3 DNA is TGTGCCAGCAGCCCCCTTAGTAATGAGCAGTTCTTC.

The rearrangement uses TRBV9 and TRBJ2-3, with TRBD1 matching over 10 bases. V gave up 1 base and J gave up 1 base; unmatched junction bases: 3. This CDR3 comprises 16 residues. Germline values: CDR1 SGDLS, CDR2 YYNGEE. The CDR3 DNA sequence: TGTGCCAGCAGCGTAAGGGACAGGGGTGGCACAGATACGCAGTATTTT. Its protein is CASSVRDRGGTDTQYF.

The chain carries TRBV10-2 and TRBJ1-1; no firm D call. CDR1 is WSHSY, CDR2 SAAADI, per germline. V was cut by 3 bases and J by 5 bases, with 7 bases left in between. CDR3 size: 12 residues. CDR3 sequence: CASSDGGTEAFF. The CDR3 DNA follows: TGCGCCAGCAGTGACGGAGGGACTGAAGCTTTCTTT.

The V and J genes are TRBV4-2 and TRBJ1-1; TRBD1 is a possible D gene (6 bases). The germline V gene has CDR1 LGHNA and CDR2 YNFKEQ. The V end was cut by 4 bases, the J end by 1 base, with 7 bases between. The CDR3 contains 13 residues. The CDR3 region is CASSRTANTEAFF. The CDR3 DNA reads TGTGCCAGCAGCCGGACAGCGAACACTGAAGCTTTCTTT.

The chain carries TRBV5-4 and TRBJ2-7; TRBD1 might be the D (5 bases). Per germline, CDR1 SGHNT and CDR2 YYREEE (reference sequence). V lost 0 bases and J 2 bases, leaving 9 bases between the germline ends. This CDR3 is 14 amino acids long. CDR3 sequence (DNA): TGTGCCAGCAGCTTGGGTACAGGTCCCTACGAGCAGTACTTC. Encoded protein: CASSLGTGPYEQYF.

This clone was seen a single time. Only one base separates this from a far larger clonotype, so it likely reflects a read error. The chain joins TRBV5-6 to TRBJ1-2; a weak D match, TRBD1 (5 bases). Germline lookup yields CDR1 SGHDT and CDR2 YYEEEE. The CDR3 loop spans 15 amino acids. Trimming removed 1 base at V and 4 bases at J, with 14 bases between. CDR3 nucleotide sequence: TGTGCCAGCAGCTTGACGGGGCCCGGGAGCTATGGCTACACCTTC. It encodes CASSLTGPGSYGYTF.

This chain uses TRBV2 with TRBJ2-2; 9 positions match TRBD2. J lost 4 bases, V lost 6 bases, and 6 bases had no gene match. The CDR3 is made up of 15 amino acids. Germline assignment: CDR1 SNHLY and CDR2 FYNNEI. As DNA, the CDR3 is TGTGCCAGCAGCTTCGGGACTAGCAGCACCGGGGAGCTGTTTTTT. Translating it yields CASSFGTSSTGELFF.

This clone has a handful of counts. This rearrangement joins TRBV4-2 to TRBJ2-1; the D gene is possibly TRBD2 (5 bases). V was cut by 1 base and J by 10 bases, with 14 bases left in between. The germline V gene has CDR1 LGHNA and CDR2 YNFKEQ. The CDR3 spans 14 residues. CDR3: CASSQVPGEREQFF. The DNA for the CDR3 is TGTGCCAGCAGCCAAGTCCCTGGGGAGAGGGAGCAGTTCTTC.

The rearrangement uses TRBV7-9 and TRBJ2-5, with D possibly TRBD2 on 5 matching bases. This CDR3 contains 19 residues. V was clipped by 2 bases and J by 2 bases, with 24 bases between them. Germline V lookup: CDR1 SEHNR, CDR2 FQNEAQ (reference sequence). CDR3 protein: CASSLNGHVTDGKQETQYF. The CDR3 bases are TGTGCCAGCAGCTTAAACGGTCACGTGACCGACGGGAAACAAGAGACCCAGTACTTC.

This clone appeared a few times. The V and J genes are TRBV27 and TRBJ1-6; TRBD1 aligns across 8 bases. Germline V lookup: CDR1 MNHEY, CDR2 SMNVEV (reference sequence). The CDR3 has 13 amino acids. Germline trimming cut 4 bases from V and 7 bases from J; bases unmatched to any gene: 0. CDR3 amino acids: CASSWTGNSPLHF. CDR3 sequence (DNA): TGTGCCAGCAGTTGGACAGGGAATTCACCCCTCCACTTT.

This clone has just one count. The rearrangement uses TRBV10-3 and TRBJ1-6, with TRBD1 as a possible D gene (5 bases). This CDR3 contains 13 residues. V lost 7 bases and J lost 6, with 10 bases in between. CDR1 and CDR2 (germline): ENHRY, SYGVKD. The CDR3 sequence is CAINDSSNSPLHF. In DNA form, the CDR3 reads TGTGCCATCAATGACAGCTCTAATTCACCCCTCCACTTT.

The rearrangement uses TRBV10-3 and TRBJ1-2; TRBD1 agrees at 7 bases. The CDR3 has 15 residues. After removal of 0 bases from V and 3 bases from J, the junction contained 4 bases not matched to a gene. Germline CDR1 is ENHRY and CDR2 is SYGVKD. Written as DNA, the CDR3 is TGTGCCATCAGTGAGTCAGGGGGCGCTTACTATGGCTACACCTTC. This encodes CAISESGGAYYGYTF.

The chain combines TRBV7-9 with TRBJ2-3; TRBD1 matches 7 bases. The V segment lost 5 bases and the J segment 1 base; nucleotides outside the gene matches: 6. The CDR3 consists of 15 residues. Per germline, CDR1 SEHNR and CDR2 FQNEAQ (reference sequence). The CDR3 bases are TGTGCCAGCAGCCTCCCCGGGACAGGCACAGATACGCAGTATTTT. Protein sequence: CASSLPGTGTDTQYF.

This rearrangement joins TRBV9 to TRBJ2-5; 8 nucleotides agree with TRBD1. Per germline, CDR1 SGDLS and CDR2 YYNGEE. This CDR3 contains 15 residues. With 0 bases clipped from V and 4 bases from J, the junction kept 5 bases outside the gene matches. As DNA, the CDR3 is TGTGCCAGCAGCGTAGGGACAGGGTTAGGAGAGACCCAGTACTTC. Protein sequence: CASSVGTGLGETQYF.

J is TRBJ2-1 and V is TRBV4-1; 11 positions match TRBD2. The CDR3 is made up of 17 amino acids. Germline loops: CDR1 MGHRA, CDR2 YSYEKL. After removal of 3 bases from V and 2 bases from J, the junction contained 6 bases not matched to a gene. CDR3 in DNA: TGCGCCAGCAGCCATTCTCTAGCGGGGGGTACCTACAATGAGCAGTTCTTC. This encodes CASSHSLAGGTYNEQFF.

The chain is built from TRBV5-1 and TRBJ2-7; D call uncertain. This CDR3 spans 16 amino acids. Germline CDR1 is SGHRS and CDR2 is YFSETQ. The V end lost 0 bases, the J end lost 2 bases, and 15 bases lay between the germline ends. The DNA of the CDR3 is TGCGCCAGCAGCTTGGCGTGGCAGGTCTCCCCCTACGAGCAGTACTTC. This translates into CASSLAWQVSPYEQYF.

This clone was seen only a few times. The rearrangement links TRBV7-9 to TRBJ2-7, with D perhaps TRBD2 (6 bases). The germline V and J ends were trimmed by 10 bases and 5 bases, with 21 bases remaining between them. The length of the CDR3 is 14 residues. CDR1 and CDR2 from the germline V gene are SEHNR and FQNEAQ (reference sequence). CDR3 DNA sequence: TGTGCCACCTACTACCCGGGGGTAGAGAACGAGCAGTACTTC. This encodes CATYYPGVENEQYF.